This TCR beta chain is from a study of blood T cell repertoires in COVID-19. Study as a whole: The origin of the acute and convalescent COVID-19 samples was the United States, Italy and Spain.

Germline V gene sequence: CDR1 LNHDA, CDR2 SQIVND (reference sequence). Trimming removed 3 bases from V and 7 bases from J, with 13 bases in between. This CDR3 region has 15 residues. Study processing details: Nucleated cell counts were estimated from reference gene primer amplification. Generated by immunoSEQ multiplex PCR, the TCRdb table keeps only in-frame clones and is missing some. Clone size and the V and J calls come from that table; the DNA yielded D and trimming. The sample holds approximately 100,000 clones, 84% seen once. Material: peripheral blood. This TCR was sampled from a woman between 45 and 60 years old with acute or convalescent COVID-19. V and J are TRBV19 and TRBJ1-6; possibly TRBD1 for D (5 bases). CDR3 DNA: TGTGCCAGTAGTATCGAAGGCTCAGGGAATTCACCCCTCCACTTT. Translation: CASSIEGSGNSPLHF.